This is a list of T cell receptor beta chains from one sample in a study of blood T cell dynamics during melanoma immunotherapy. Using immunoSEQ multiplex PCR, the repertoire was profiled, and TCRdb retains in-frame clones only, with some absent. The sample carries about 10,000 clones, roughly 80% recorded once. The sequencing used blood, collected from a patient treated with checkpoint blockade. These receptor sequences come from a human donor with melanoma. Each CDR3 is given with its conserved first and last residue. The D gene is left open where the match is weak. Not every row has a clone size; where given, it reads once, few, many or a size class.

V	D	J	size	DNA	CDR3
TRBV7-9	NA	TRBJ1-4	NA	TGTGCCAGCAGACCCGGTCAGCCGGGAGAAAAACTGTTTTTT	CASRPGQPGEKLFF
TRBV6-1	TRBD2	TRBJ2-3	NA	TGTGCCAGCTCGGGGTCTAGCGGGAGGTGGGATACGCAGTATTTT	CASSGSSGRWDTQYF
TRBV5-1	NA	TRBJ1-6	NA	TGCGCCAGCAGCAAGGACGGCCGACGGCATTCACCCCTCCACTTT	CASSKDGRRHSPLHF
TRBV28	NA	TRBJ2-6	NA	TGTGCCAGCAGTACACCAGGCTCTGGGGCCAACGTCCTGACTTTC	CASSTPGSGANVLTF
TRBV29-1	TRBD2	TRBJ2-7	NA	TGCAGCGTTAATCTAGCGGACTCCTACGAGCAGTACTTC	CSVNLADSYEQYF
TRBV5-4	NA	TRBJ2-2	NA	TGTGCCAGCAGCTTGGTGCAGGGGAGCACCGGGGAGCTGTTTTTT	CASSLVQGSTGELFF
TRBV11-2	NA	TRBJ2-5	NA	TGTGCCAGCAGCTTTTTCCATTCTTCGGGGTACCAAGAGACCCAGTACTTC	CASSFFHSSGYQETQYF
TRBV27	NA	TRBJ2-5	NA	TGTGCCAGCAGTCCATGGGACATCCAAGAGACCCAGTACTTC	CASSPWDIQETQYF
TRBV7-9	TRBD1	TRBJ2-3	few	TGTGCCAGCAGGCAAACAGGGGGCGCGGAGCGAGATACGCAGTATTTT	CASRQTGGAERDTQYF
TRBV30	TRBD1	TRBJ2-7	NA	TGTGCCTGGACCAGGGGGCTCTCCTACGAGCAGTACTTC	CAWTRGLSYEQYF
TRBV14	TRBD2	TRBJ2-5	NA	TGTGCCAGCAGCTCCCTAGCGGGGCTCCAAGAGACCCAGTACTTC	CASSSLAGLQETQYF
TRBV28	NA	TRBJ1-1	NA	TGTGCCAGCAGTTTGGACAGCACTGAAGCTTTCTTT	CASSLDSTEAFF
TRBV4-2	TRBD1	TRBJ2-7	NA	TGTGCCAGCAGCTTCCCCGGGACAGGGAGCTCCTACGAGCAGTACTTC	CASSFPGTGSSYEQYF
TRBV2	NA	TRBJ2-5	NA	TGTGCCAGCACGGACAAACGTGAAGAGACCCAGTACTTC	CASTDKREETQYF
TRBV6-5	TRBD1	TRBJ1-2	NA	TGTGCCAGCAGTTCCCCGGACAGGGGGACCTATGGCTACACCTTC	CASSSPDRGTYGYTF
TRBV5-8	NA	TRBJ2-2	NA	TGTGCCAGCAGCTTACAGGGCACCGGGGAGCTGTTTTTT	CASSLQGTGELFF
TRBV5-3	NA	TRBJ2-3	NA	TGTGCCAGAAGCTTGGCCATAGCGTCCACAGATACGCAGTATTTT	CARSLAIASTDTQYF
TRBV7-9	NA	TRBJ1-2	few	TGTGCCAGCAGCTTAGTAGCGAGTCTCTATGGCTACACCTTC	CASSLVASLYGYTF
TRBV4-1	NA	TRBJ1-4	NA	TGCGCCAGCAGCCAAGACAAGCTCGCAACTAATGAAAAACTGTTTTTT	CASSQDKLATNEKLFF
TRBV15	TRBD1	TRBJ1-2	NA	TGTGCCACCAGCAGAGCTTTGGGGACAGTCTATGGCTACACCTTC	CATSRALGTVYGYTF
TRBV18	TRBD1	TRBJ2-4	few	TGTGCCAGCTCACCGACGACAGGGGTAAAAAACATTCAGTACTTC	CASSPTTGVKNIQYF
TRBV7-9	TRBD2	TRBJ2-3	NA	TGTGCCAGCAGCTGGGGACTAGCGGGGGCAGATACGCAGTATTTT	CASSWGLAGADTQYF
TRBV15	NA	TRBJ2-5	NA	TGTGCCACCGCGGACTTAATTTTCGAAGAGACCCAGTACTTC	CATADLIFEETQYF
TRBV4-2	TRBD1	TRBJ1-1	NA	TGTGCCAGCAGCAGGGGACAGGGAAGGGCTGAAGCTTTCTTT	CASSRGQGRAEAFF
TRBV28	NA	TRBJ1-6	NA	TGTGCCAGCAGTTTAGCGGGTCAGGTTAATTCGCCCCTCCACTTT	CASSLAGQVNSPLHF
TRBV19	TRBD1	TRBJ2-1	NA	TGTGCCAGTAGTATAGGGCAGGGGGCGGTCGATGAGCAGTTCTTC	CASSIGQGAVDEQFF
TRBV5-1	NA	TRBJ2-2	NA	TGCGCCAGCAGCAGGTGGACGGTCACCGGGGAGCTGTTTTTT	CASSRWTVTGELFF
TRBV6-5	TRBD1	TRBJ1-2	NA	TGTGCCAGCAACCGAGGACAGGGAGATGGCTACACCTTC	CASNRGQGDGYTF
TRBV27	NA	TRBJ2-2	NA	TGTGCCAGCAGCCCATCGGGCATCGCGAACACCGGGGAGCTGTTTTTT	CASSPSGIANTGELFF
TRBV6-5	NA	TRBJ2-1	NA	TGTGCCAGCAGTTACTCCGGGGTGTGGGTCTACAATGAGCAGTTCTTC	CASSYSGVWVYNEQFF
TRBV4-2	NA	TRBJ1-3	NA	TGTGCCAGCAGCCAAGATCCCGGAAACACCATATATTTT	CASSQDPGNTIYF
TRBV21-1	NA	TRBJ1-5	NA	TGTGCCAGCAGCCCAAAACCACAGTTGGACAGCTTAGGTTGCAATCAGCCCCAGCATTTT	CASSPKPQLDSLGCNQPQHF
TRBV28	NA	TRBJ1-1	NA	TGTGCCAGCAGACTCCAGGGGACTGAAGCTTTCTTT	CASRLQGTEAFF
TRBV2	TRBD1	TRBJ1-4	NA	TGTGCCAGCAGTTCGGACAGGGACGATGAAAAACTGTTTTTT	CASSSDRDDEKLFF
TRBV5-6	NA	TRBJ2-2	few	TGTGCCAGCAGCTTGGCTGGGCCGGGCACCGGGGAGCTGTTTTTT	CASSLAGPGTGELFF
TRBV4-1	NA	TRBJ2-2	NA	TGCGCCAGCAGCCTGAAAGTAATGACGAACACCGGGGAGCTGTTTTTT	CASSLKVMTNTGELFF
TRBV13	NA	TRBJ1-1	medium-sized	TGTGCCAGCAGCTTAAGGGGTTCGGCGAACACTGAAGCTTTCTTT	CASSLRGSANTEAFF
TRBV2	TRBD1	TRBJ1-5	few	TGTGCCAGCAGGGGATCGGGACAGGGCCAGCCCCAGCATTTT	CASRGSGQGQPQHF
TRBV28	NA	TRBJ1-2	once	TGTGCCAGCAGGAGGGGCTATGGCTACACCTTC	CASRRGYGYTF
TRBV6-5	NA	TRBJ2-5	NA	TGTGCCAGCAGTTACTCGCGGGTCGCCGGGGAGACCCAGTACTTC	CASSYSRVAGETQYF
TRBV2	TRBD1	TRBJ1-1	NA	TGTGCCAGCAGGGCCGAGGGACAGGGTAACACTGAAGCTTTCTTT	CASRAEGQGNTEAFF
TRBV6-5	TRBD1	TRBJ1-6	NA	TGTGCCAGCAGGGAGACAGGGAACGGGTCACCCCTCCACTTT	CASRETGNGSPLHF
TRBV4-3	NA	TRBJ1-1	NA	TGCGCCAGCAGCCTAGATACTACCAACACTGAAGCTTTCTTT	CASSLDTTNTEAFF
TRBV5-8	NA	TRBJ1-2	NA	TGTGCCAGCAGCTGGGGCGGGGGTAGCTATGGCTACACCTTC	CASSWGGGSYGYTF
TRBV27	TRBD2	TRBJ2-3	NA	TGTGCCAGCAGTCCGGGACTAGCCAAAGATACGCAGTATTTT	CASSPGLAKDTQYF
TRBV28	NA	TRBJ2-2	NA	TGTGCCAGCAGGGAGCAGTGGGCCGGGGAGCTGTTTTTT	CASREQWAGELFF
TRBV5-6	NA	TRBJ2-3	once	TGTGCCAGCTCCCTGGAGGGGAACTTACCCTCCGATACGCAGTATTTT	CASSLEGNLPSDTQYF
TRBV12-2	NA	TRBJ2-1	NA	TGTGCAAGTCGCTTAGTTAGCGGGGGGTCCTATTTCAATGAGCAGTTCTTC	CASRLVSGGSYFNEQFF
TRBV28	TRBD1	TRBJ1-3	NA	TGTGCCAGCATCGCGACAGGGAGAGGAAACACCATATATTTT	CASIATGRGNTIYF
TRBV5-1	TRBD1	TRBJ2-5	NA	TGCGCCAGCAAGACAGGGCAAGAGACCCAGTACTTC	CASKTGQETQYF